In this sample, the clone carrying this T cell receptor (beta chain) turned up many times. Its antigen is currently unknown. This sample was taken from a study of CD8 T cells in ankylosing spondylitis. One entry per CDR3 protein results from TCRdb running MiXCR on the 5' RACE reads. The sample includes 45,000 to 60,000 distinct CDR3 sequences, 6.5% to 8% of them seen just once. The study's findings and limits: Reports of some motif variants in reactive arthritis synovial fluid and blood predate this one. Reported data indicate significant enrichment of disease-linked clones within matched ankylosing spondylitis synovial fluid.

Trimming stripped 5 bases from V and 4 bases from J, with 5 bases between. The CDR3 is made up of 12 amino acids. The germline CDR1 and CDR2 sequences are SSHAT and FNYEAQ (reference sequence). The sequencing sample was made of blood, either unsorted or a sorted T cell fraction (not recorded which). The rearrangement joins TRBV7-7 to TRBJ2-2; unclear D gene. This clonotype was obtained from a female donor with ankylosing spondylitis or in good health (not recorded which). The DNA for the CDR3 is TGTGCCAGCAGCCTATCCACCGGGGAGCTGTTTTTT. This gives the protein CASSLSTGELFF.